Listed below are T cell receptor beta chains from one sample, sequenced in a study of post-analysis software for immune sequencing data. TCRdb re-called the PCR reads with MiXCR, one entry per CDR3 protein. The sample has hundreds of thousands of distinct CDR3 sequences, approximately 60% seen once. Sequenced material: blood. The receptors were sampled from a girl aged 2-10 years with multiple sclerosis. Each CDR3 is given with its conserved first and last residue. D genes are given only for firm matches. Clone sizes are given selectively: once, few, many, or a class where the clone is expanded.

j_call,clone_size,cdr3_length,v_call,d_call,cdr3_aa,cdr3_nt
TRBJ2-7,.,12,TRBV4-2,.,CASHGADYEQYF,TGTGCCAGCCATGGGGCAGACTACGAGCAGTACTTC
TRBJ2-1,.,18,TRBV4-2,TRBD2,CASSQAGTSGGLYNEQFF,TGTGCCAGCAGCCAGGCCGGGACTAGCGGGGGACTTTACAATGAGCAGTTCTTC
TRBJ2-1,.,15,TRBV12-3/TRBV12-4,.,CASIPWGGPNNEQFF,TGTGCCAGCATCCCATGGGGGGGGCCCAACAATGAGCAGTTCTTC
TRBJ2-5,few,15,TRBV12-3/TRBV12-4,TRBD1,CASTLQDRFGETQYF,TGTGCCAGCACCCTACAGGACAGGTTTGGGGAGACCCAGTACTTC
TRBJ1-2,.,17,TRBV4-1,.,CASSQVWRARPNYGYTF,TGCGCCAGCAGCCAAGTATGGCGGGCACGACCTAACTATGGCTACACCTTC
TRBJ2-7,.,12,TRBV6-1,.,CASQGSRYEQYF,TGTGCCAGCCAGGGTAGCAGGTACGAGCAGTACTTC
TRBJ2-5,.,14,TRBV12-3/TRBV12-4,TRBD1,CASSSTGTEETQYF,TGTGCCAGCAGTTCGACCGGGACAGAAGAGACCCAGTACTTC
TRBJ2-1,.,13,TRBV12-3/TRBV12-4,TRBD2,CASSSSGSHEQFF,TGTGCCAGCAGTTCTAGCGGGAGCCATGAGCAGTTCTTC
TRBJ2-1,.,14,TRBV7-8,TRBD1,CASSLRDRGDEQFF,TGTGCCAGCAGCCTCCGGGACAGGGGGGATGAGCAGTTCTTC
TRBJ2-1,few,15,TRBV4-1,.,CASSQERENYNEQFF,TGCGCCAGCAGCCAAGAGCGGGAAAATTACAATGAGCAGTTCTTC
TRBJ1-2,.,14,TRBV6-5,.,CASSSLIKGYGYTF,TGTGCCAGCAGTTCCCTAATCAAGGGGTATGGCTACACCTTC
TRBJ2-7,few,13,TRBV5-6,.,CASADSSSYEQYF,TGTGCCAGCGCGGACAGCTCATCCTACGAGCAGTACTTC
TRBJ2-7,few,14,TRBV12-5,.,CASGFNDFSYEQYF,TGTGCTAGTGGTTTCAACGACTTCTCCTACGAGCAGTACTTC
TRBJ2-4,.,14,TRBV12-3/TRBV12-4,.,CASSQLLAKNIQYF,TGTGCCAGCAGTCAGCTACTAGCCAAAAACATTCAGTACTTC
TRBJ2-5,.,14,TRBV20-1,.,CSAREATSSETQYF,TGCAGTGCTAGAGAGGCGACCTCCTCAGAGACCCAGTACTTC
TRBJ2-3,.,12,TRBV2,TRBD1,CASSDRADTQYF,TGTGCCAGCAGCGACAGGGCAGATACGCAGTATTTT
TRBJ2-1,.,15,TRBV7-3,.,CASSLASRKRGEQFF,TGTGCCAGCAGCTTAGCGTCCCGGAAAAGGGGTGAGCAGTTCTTC
TRBJ2-3,.,17,TRBV6-6,TRBD2,CASSYGGAGGPSDTQYF,TGTGCCAGCAGTTACGGTGGGGCGGGGGGGCCCTCAGATACGCAGTATTTT
TRBJ1-5,.,13,TRBV6-4,.,CASSPTANQPQHF,TGTGCCAGCAGCCCGACAGCAAATCAGCCCCAGCATTTT
TRBJ1-2,.,15,TRBV10-3,.,CAIKKEGSSNYGYTF,TGTGCCATCAAAAAGGAAGGATCTTCTAACTATGGCTACACCTTC
TRBJ2-1,.,15,TRBV15,.,CATSRGLSSYNEQFF,TGTGCCACCAGCAGAGGCCTAAGCTCCTACAATGAGCAGTTCTTC
TRBJ2-4,.,13,TRBV27,.,CGSRGLAKNIQYF,TGTGGCAGCCGGGGTCTAGCCAAAAACATTCAGTACTTC
TRBJ2-3,.,17,TRBV7-9,.,CASSQQEYRDYTDTQYF,TGTGCCAGCAGCCAACAGGAATACAGGGACTACACAGATACGCAGTATTTT
TRBJ1-2,.,11,TRBV20-1,.,CSSINSGGYTF,TGCAGTTCCATAAACTCAGGGGGCTACACCTTC
TRBJ2-5,few,14,TRBV29-1,.,CSGSGQFPTETQYF,TGCAGCGGCTCGGGCCAATTTCCCACAGAGACCCAGTACTTC
TRBJ2-7,.,15,TRBV6-2/TRBV6-3,TRBD1,CASSPRGQGFSEQYF,TGTGCCAGCAGCCCTCGCGGACAGGGGTTTTCCGAGCAGTACTTC
TRBJ1-6,.,18,TRBV7-9,.,CASSFITTRSQYGLPLHF,TGTGCCAGCAGCTTCATAACAACCCGGAGCCAATATGGATTGCCCCTCCACTTT
TRBJ2-1,few,20,TRBV21-1,.,CASSKERPGVGGKSYNEQFF,TGTGCCAGCAGCAAAGAGAGGCCTGGGGTTGGCGGGAAATCCTACAATGAGCAGTTCTTC